A single sample gave rise to the 22 T cell receptor beta chains below, sequenced in a study of control samples from healthy donors and cancer patients. Produced via immunoSEQ multiplex PCR; TCRdb's table is partial and in-frame only. The table lists some 120,000 clones, 75% to 95% of them singletons. The source material was blood. All receptors come from a man between 18 and 29 years old in good health.

The chain uses TRBV9 and TRBJ2-3; D possibly uses TRBD1 or TRBD2 (5 bases each). Trimming took 4 bases from V and 0 from J, leaving 15 bases between them. Germline V gives CDR1 SGDLS, CDR2 YYNGEE. This CDR3 spans 16 amino acids. The CDR3 nucleotides are TGTGCCAGCAGCCCCTGGGACCTTCTTAGCACAGATACGCAGTATTTT. Residues: CASSPWDLLSTDTQYF.

This clone showed up just a few times. The chain combines TRBV3-1 (or the pseudogene TRBV3-2) with TRBJ2-5, with 7 bases that match TRBD2. Germline lookup yields CDR1 LGHDT and CDR2 YNNKEL (reference sequence). The CDR3 is made up of 14 amino acids. Germline trimming cut 2 bases from V and 8 bases from J; bases unmatched to any gene: 8. CDR3 region: CASSQIGLEDTQYF. CDR3 nucleotide sequence: TGTGCCAGCAGCCAAATAGGACTAGAGGATACCCAGTACTTC.

This clone was detected once. The chain recombines TRBV6-6 with TRBJ1-2, with TRBD1 as a possible D gene (6 bases). The germline V and J ends were trimmed by 2 bases and 4 bases, with 11 bases remaining between them. Germline-derived CDR1 and CDR2 are MNHNY and SVGAGI (reference sequence). This CDR3 has 14 residues. In DNA, the CDR3 is TGTGCCAGCAGTTACGTTGGGACAAGCTATGGCTACACCTTC. It encodes CASSYVGTSYGYTF.

The gene calls are TRBV7-9 and TRBJ1-6; 10 nucleotides line up with TRBD1. V lost 4 bases to trimming and J lost 7 bases; unmatched junction nucleotides: 1. The CDR3 is 14 residues long. Germline-derived CDR1 and CDR2 are SEHNR and FQNEAQ (reference sequence). In DNA form, the CDR3 reads TGTGCCAGCAGCTGGACAGGGGGAAATTCACCCCTCCACTTT. It encodes CASSWTGGNSPLHF.

The rearrangement uses TRBV10-3 and TRBJ2-3, with 9 bases that match TRBD2. The junction had 6 bases not matched to a gene; V was cut back by 4 bases and J by 1 base. The germline CDR1 and CDR2 sequences are ENHRY and SYGVKD. The CDR3 length is 16 residues. The CDR3 spells CAISGSSGVRTDTQYF. The CDR3 coding sequence is TGTGCCATCAGTGGATCTAGCGGGGTGCGCACAGATACGCAGTATTTT.

The V gene is TRBV5-1, the J gene TRBJ1-2, with TRBD1 identical over 7 bases. The CDR3 spans 14 residues. Germline lookup yields CDR1 SGHRS and CDR2 YFSETQ. The V gene end was trimmed by 4 bases and the J gene end by 0 bases; junction bases not matched to a gene: 3. CDR3 amino acids: CASSLGQSNYGYTF. In DNA form, the CDR3 reads TGCGCCAGCAGCCTGGGACAGTCTAACTATGGCTACACCTTC.

The V and J genes are TRBV30 and TRBJ1-1; maybe TRBD1 (5 bases). This CDR3 region has 14 residues. Germline assignment: CDR1 GTSNPN and CDR2 SVGIG (reference sequence). The germline V and J ends were trimmed by 0 bases and 7 bases, with 15 bases remaining between them. The CDR3 is CAWSVMQGVGEAFF. The CDR3, as DNA: TGTGCCTGGAGTGTTATGCAGGGCGTCGGTGAAGCTTTCTTT. Combining the CDR3 with reference TRBV30 and TRBJ1-1 gives the whole variable domain SQTIHQWPATLVQPVGSPLSLECTVEGTSNPNLYWYRQAAGRGLQLLFYSVGIGQISSEVPQNLSASRPQDRQFILSSKKLLLSDSGFYLCAWSVMQGVGEAFFGQGTRLTVV.

V gene TRBV11-2 combines with J gene TRBJ2-1; D gene ambiguous. Germline V lookup: CDR1 SGHAT, CDR2 FQNNGV. CDR3 length: 14 amino acids. V shed 5 bases and J shed 0 bases, with 8 bases lying between them. DNA for the CDR3: TGTGCCAGCAGCCCCCTGGTCTCCTACAATGAGCAGTTCTTC. It specifies CASSPLVSYNEQFF.

This chain connects TRBV6-1 to TRBJ1-2; possibly TRBD1 for D (5 bases). The CDR3 is 14 residues long. CDR1 is MNHNS and CDR2 is SASEGT in the germline V gene. V lost 1 base to trimming and J lost 8 bases, with 14 bases between them. CDR3 DNA sequence: TGTGCCAGCAGTGAAGTGGGCAGGGAGCAGGGCTACACCTTC. It is translated as CASSEVGREQGYTF.

The CDR3 sequence is CASSTGSGGTDTQYF. The CDR3 DNA follows: TGTGCCAGCAGCACCGGCTCGGGGGGCACAGATACGCAGTATTTT. The chain recombines TRBV7-2 with TRBJ2-3, with D possibly TRBD2 on 6 matching bases. The CDR3 is 15 amino acids. Germline values: CDR1 SGHTA, CDR2 FQGNSA. V lost 5 bases and J lost 1, with 13 bases in between. The variable domain in full, completed from reference TRBV7-2 and TRBJ2-3, reads GAGVSQSPSNKVTEKGKDVELRCDPISGHTALYWYRQSLGQGLEFLIYFQGNSAPDKSGLPSDRFSAERTGGSVSTLTIQRTQQEDSAVYLCASSTGSGGTDTQYFGPGTRLTVL.

V usage is TRBV5-5 and J usage is TRBJ1-4, with no clear D. CDR1 SGHKS and CDR2 YYEKEE come from the germline V gene (reference sequence). Trimming took 1 base from V and 5 from J, leaving 9 bases between them. The CDR3 totals 14 residues. The CDR3 DNA reads as TGTGCCAGCAGCTTGACAGAGACAAATGAAAAACTGTTTTTT. Its protein product is CASSLTETNEKLFF.

This chain joins TRBV2 and TRBJ1-4; D unresolved. Germline lookup yields CDR1 SNHLY and CDR2 FYNNEI. Trimming removed 5 bases at V and 7 bases at J, with 11 bases between. The length of the CDR3 is 13 residues. In nucleotides, the CDR3 is TGTGCCAGCAGTCAAGAAGTCGGTGAAAAACTGTTTTTT. The encoded protein is CASSQEVGEKLFF.

The V gene is TRBV12-3 or TRBV12-4, the J gene TRBJ1-1; D might be TRBD1 (5 bases). The length of the CDR3 is 13 residues. Trimming cost V 9 bases and J 1 base, with 12 bases left between them. DNA of the CDR3: TGTGCCAGTACTTTTGGGGGGAACACTGAAGCTTTCTTT. Translating gives CASTFGGNTEAFF.

The chain has TRBV19 and TRBJ1-1; no reliable D call. The CDR3 runs 12 residues. Trimming removed 3 bases at V and 8 bases at J, with 10 bases between. Germline-derived CDR1 and CDR2 are LNHDA and SQIVND (reference sequence). Written as DNA, the CDR3 is TGTGCCAGTAGTATCGGCCCTAGGGAAGCTTTCTTT. It codes for CASSIGPREAFF. The whole variable domain, filled in from reference TRBV19 and TRBJ1-1, reads DGGITQSPKYLFRKEGQNVTLSCEQNLNHDAMYWYRQDPGQGLRLIYYSQIVNDFQKGDIAEGYSVSREKKESFPLTVTSAQKNPTAFYLCASSIGPREAFFGQGTRLTVV.

The chain recombines TRBV27 with TRBJ1-5; D not certain. The V gene lost 5 bases and the J gene lost 2 bases, with 10 bases spanning the gap. This CDR3 region has 14 residues. From germline, CDR1 is MNHEY and CDR2 SMNVEV (reference sequence). This chain's CDR3 is CASSPGYGNQPQHF. CDR3 nucleotide sequence: TGTGCCAGCAGTCCTGGGTACGGCAATCAGCCCCAGCATTTT.

V gene TRBV10-3 combines with J gene TRBJ1-3; D is unclear. Germline loops: CDR1 ENHRY, CDR2 SYGVKD. Trimming removed 5 bases at V and 2 bases at J, with 4 bases between. CDR3 length: 12 residues. As DNA, the CDR3 is TGTGCCATCAGTCGAACTGGAAACACCATATATTTT. Amino acid sequence: CAISRTGNTIYF.

V usage is TRBV5-3 and J usage is TRBJ1-5; 9 bases line up with TRBD1. TRBV5-3 is known as an ORF, though its function is uncertain. This CDR3 spans 18 amino acids. After removal of 8 bases from V and 0 bases from J, the junction contained 15 bases not matched to a gene. CDR3 amino acids: CARRPRDRDPYSNQPQHF. The CDR3 DNA reads TGTGCCAGGCGACCACGGGACAGGGACCCATATAGCAATCAGCCCCAGCATTTT.

The chain joins TRBV27 to TRBJ1-6; D is ambiguous. Germline V CDR1 and CDR2: MNHEY, SMNVEV (reference sequence). Trimming pared 3 bases from V and 5 bases from J, leaving 8 bases between. This CDR3 has 14 residues. CDR3 DNA: TGTGCCAGCAGTTTCCGGGGAAATAATTCACCCCTCCACTTT. It specifies CASSFRGNNSPLHF.

The CDR3 here is CASSLGGLGRYTEAFF. CDR3 in DNA: TGCGCCAGCAGCTTGGGAGGCCTCGGGAGATACACTGAAGCTTTCTTT. The chain carries TRBV5-1 and TRBJ1-1; the D is unclear. V dropped 0 bases and J dropped 3 bases, with 15 bases sitting between them. The germline V gene encodes CDR1 SGHRS and CDR2 YFSETQ. CDR3 length equals 16 residues. The whole variable domain, filled in from reference TRBV5-1 and TRBJ1-1, reads KAGVTQTPRYLIKTRGQQVTLSCSPISGHRSVSWYQQTPGQGLQFLFEYFSETQRNKGNFPGRFSGRQFSNSRSEMNVSTLELGDSALYLCASSLGGLGRYTEAFFGQGTRLTVV.

The chain carries TRBV5-1 and TRBJ2-2, with D unclear. The CDR3 runs 14 residues. The V and J ends lost 7 bases and 4 bases respectively, with 14 bases between them. In germline, CDR1 is SGHRS, CDR2 YFSETQ. CDR3 DNA sequence: TGCGCCAGCCAACTATATTCGGGCACCGGGGAGCTGTTTTTT. Residues: CASQLYSGTGELFF.

The rearrangement links TRBV9 to TRBJ2-5; 10 nucleotides align to TRBD2. The CDR3 runs 16 residues. Germline assignment: CDR1 SGDLS and CDR2 YYNGEE. V lost 0 bases, J lost 7 bases, and 9 bases stayed unmatched. The CDR3 region has the DNA TGTGCCAGCAGCGTAGGTAGCGGGGGGCTTCTCCGGACCCAGTACTTC. Protein product: CASSVGSGGLLRTQYF. Supplemented by reference TRBV9 and TRBJ2-5, the full variable domain reads DSGVTQTPKHLITATGQRVTLRCSPRSGDLSVYWYQQSLDQGLQFLIQYYNGEERAKGNILERFSAQQFPDLHSELNLSSLELGDSALYFCASSVGSGGLLRTQYFGPGTRLLVL.

The rearrangement joins TRBV2 to TRBJ2-5; no reliable D call. CDR3 length: 12 amino acids. The germline CDR1 and CDR2 sequences are SNHLY and FYNNEI. Trimming took off 8 bases at V and 1 base at J, with 8 bases between the two ends. CDR3 sequence (DNA): TGTGCCAGCCGAGGCCTCCAAGAGACCCAGTACTTC. It is translated as CASRGLQETQYF.